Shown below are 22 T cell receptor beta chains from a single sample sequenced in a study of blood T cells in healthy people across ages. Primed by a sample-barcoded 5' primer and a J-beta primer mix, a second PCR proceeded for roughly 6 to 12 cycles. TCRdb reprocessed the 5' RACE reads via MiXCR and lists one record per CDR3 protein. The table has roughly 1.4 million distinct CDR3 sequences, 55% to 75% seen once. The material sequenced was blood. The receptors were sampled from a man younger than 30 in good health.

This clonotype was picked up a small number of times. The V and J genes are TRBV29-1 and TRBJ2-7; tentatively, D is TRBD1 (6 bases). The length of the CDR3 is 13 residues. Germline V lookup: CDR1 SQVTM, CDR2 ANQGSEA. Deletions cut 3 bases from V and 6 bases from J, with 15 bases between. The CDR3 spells CSVDTRDKGEQYF. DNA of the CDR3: TGCAGCGTTGATACCCGGGACAAGGGCGAGCAGTACTTC.

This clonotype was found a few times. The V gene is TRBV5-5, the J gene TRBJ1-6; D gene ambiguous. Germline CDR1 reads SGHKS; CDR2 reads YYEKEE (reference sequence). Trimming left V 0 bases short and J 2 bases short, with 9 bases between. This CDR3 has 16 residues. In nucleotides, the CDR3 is TGTGCCAGCAGCTTGGAACTATACGCCTATAATTCACCCCTCCACTTT. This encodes CASSLELYAYNSPLHF.

The CDR3 DNA reads TGTGCCAGCAGCTTCAAAGGGACAGGGCGGACAGATACGCAGTATTTT. Translated: CASSFKGTGRTDTQYF. This chain joins TRBV7-2 and TRBJ2-3, with TRBD1 matching over 9 bases. The CDR3 consists of 16 residues. The germline V gene encodes CDR1 SGHTA and CDR2 FQGNSA. The junction had 7 bases not matched to a gene; V was cut back by 3 bases and J by 3 bases.

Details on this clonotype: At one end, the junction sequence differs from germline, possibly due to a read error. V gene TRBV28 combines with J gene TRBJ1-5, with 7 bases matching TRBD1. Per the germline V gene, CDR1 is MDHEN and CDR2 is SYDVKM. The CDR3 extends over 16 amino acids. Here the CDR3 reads CASREPTGVGNQPRHF. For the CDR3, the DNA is TGTGCCAGCAGAGAACCCACAGGGGTGGGCAATCAGCCCCGGCATTTT.

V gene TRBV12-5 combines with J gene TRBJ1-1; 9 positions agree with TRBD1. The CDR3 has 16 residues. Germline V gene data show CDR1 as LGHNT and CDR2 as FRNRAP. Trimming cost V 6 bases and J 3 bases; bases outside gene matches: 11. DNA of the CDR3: TGTGCTAGTGGCCCTGGACAGGGGAATGAGGACACTGAAGCTTTCTTT. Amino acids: CASGPGQGNEDTEAFF.

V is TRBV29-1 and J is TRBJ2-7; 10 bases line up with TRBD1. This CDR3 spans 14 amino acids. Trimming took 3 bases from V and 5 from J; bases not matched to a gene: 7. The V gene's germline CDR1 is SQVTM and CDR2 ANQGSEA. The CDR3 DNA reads TGCAGCGTTGAGACAGGGGGCGCGGTAGACGAGCAGTACTTC. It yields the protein CSVETGGAVDEQYF.

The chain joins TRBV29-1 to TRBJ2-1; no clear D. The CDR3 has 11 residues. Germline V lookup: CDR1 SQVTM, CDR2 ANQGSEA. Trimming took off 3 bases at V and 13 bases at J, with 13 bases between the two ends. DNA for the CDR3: TGCAGCGTTGATATATCTCTATCCCAGTTCTTC. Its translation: CSVDISLSQFF.

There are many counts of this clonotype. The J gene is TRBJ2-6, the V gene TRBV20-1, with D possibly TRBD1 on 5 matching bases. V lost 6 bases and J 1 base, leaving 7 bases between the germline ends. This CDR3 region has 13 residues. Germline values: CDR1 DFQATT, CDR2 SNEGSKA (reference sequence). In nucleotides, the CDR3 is TGCAGTGCAGCAGGGTCTGGGGCCAACGTCCTGACTTTC. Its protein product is CSAAGSGANVLTF.

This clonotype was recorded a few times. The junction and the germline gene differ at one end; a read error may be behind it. The CDR3 DNA is TGTGCCAGCAGGGAGGCGGGCACTGAGGCTTTCTTT. This codes for CASREAGTEAFF. The V call is TRBV25-1, the J call TRBJ1-1; D remains unclear. CDR1 is MGHDK and CDR2 is SYGVNS in the germline V gene. The CDR3 runs to 12 residues. The variable domain in full, completed from reference TRBV25-1 and TRBJ1-1, reads EADIYQTPRYLVIGTGKKITLECSQTMGHDKMYWYQQDPGMELHLIHYSYGVNSTEKGDLSSESTVSRIRTEHFPLTLESARPSHTSQYLCASREAGTEAFFGQGTRLTVV.

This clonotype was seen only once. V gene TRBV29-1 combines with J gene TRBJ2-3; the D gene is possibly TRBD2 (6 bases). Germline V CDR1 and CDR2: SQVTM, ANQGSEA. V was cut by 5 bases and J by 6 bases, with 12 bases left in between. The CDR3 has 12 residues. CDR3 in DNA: TGCAGCGTTCCGGGGGTGAGTGATACGCAGTATTTT. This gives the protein CSVPGVSDTQYF.

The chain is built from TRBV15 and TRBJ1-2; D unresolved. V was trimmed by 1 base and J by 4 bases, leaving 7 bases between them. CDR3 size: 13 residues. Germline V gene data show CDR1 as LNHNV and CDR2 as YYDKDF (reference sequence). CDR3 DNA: TGTGCCACCAGCAGAGCAAGAGCCTATGGCTACACCTTC. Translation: CATSRARAYGYTF.

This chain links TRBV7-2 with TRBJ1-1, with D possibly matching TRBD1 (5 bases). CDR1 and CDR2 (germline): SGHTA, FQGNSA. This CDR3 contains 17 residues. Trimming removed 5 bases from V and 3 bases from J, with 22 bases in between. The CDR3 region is CASSPNPGGGLDTEAFF. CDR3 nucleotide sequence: TGTGCCAGCAGCCCAAACCCGGGGGGGGGTTTGGACACTGAAGCTTTCTTT.

As DNA, the CDR3 is TGCGCCAGCAGCTCGCGGCTCGGCGGACTAGCGGGGACAGATACGCAGTATTTT. Translation: CASSSRLGGLAGTDTQYF. The V gene is TRBV5-1, the J gene TRBJ2-3; TRBD2 agrees at 12 bases. Per germline, CDR1 SGHRS and CDR2 YFSETQ. CDR3 size: 18 residues. Germline trimming cut 3 bases from V and 3 bases from J; bases unmatched to any gene: 11.

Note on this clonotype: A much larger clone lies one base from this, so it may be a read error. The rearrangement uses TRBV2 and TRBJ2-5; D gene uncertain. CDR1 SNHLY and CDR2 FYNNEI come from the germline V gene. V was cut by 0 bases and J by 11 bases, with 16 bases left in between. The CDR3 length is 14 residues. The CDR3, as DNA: TGTGCCAGCAGTGAAGCTCCCGGTCGTCCTGAGCAGTACTTC. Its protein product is CASSEAPGRPEQYF.

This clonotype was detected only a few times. The CDR3 here is CATSAVAGNKETQYF. The CDR3 DNA is TGCGCCACCTCGGCGGTAGCGGGAAATAAAGAGACCCAGTACTTC. The chain couples TRBV4-1 to TRBJ2-5, with TRBD2 identical over 8 bases. CDR1 and CDR2 from the germline V gene are MGHRA and YSYEKL. Unmatched junction bases numbered 13, after V lost 10 bases and J lost 3 bases. CDR3 length: 15 residues.

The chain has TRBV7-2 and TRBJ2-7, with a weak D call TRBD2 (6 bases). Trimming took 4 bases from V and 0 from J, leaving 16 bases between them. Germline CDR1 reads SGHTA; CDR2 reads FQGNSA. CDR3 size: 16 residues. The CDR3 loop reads CASSSPKRVHSYEQYF. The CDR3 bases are TGTGCCAGCAGCTCCCCGAAGCGGGTTCACTCCTACGAGCAGTACTTC.

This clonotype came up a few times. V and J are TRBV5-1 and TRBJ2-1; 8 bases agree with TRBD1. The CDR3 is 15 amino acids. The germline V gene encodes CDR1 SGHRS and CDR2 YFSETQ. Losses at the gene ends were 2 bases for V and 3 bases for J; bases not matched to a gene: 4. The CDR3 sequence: CASSFDRGYYNEQFF. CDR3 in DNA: TGCGCCAGCAGCTTTGACAGGGGATACTACAATGAGCAGTTCTTC.

The CDR3 is CSAKSPRNTIYF. The CDR3 DNA sequence: TGCAGTGCAAAGTCCCCCCGAAACACCATATATTTT. This chain joins TRBV20-1 and TRBJ1-3; D is ambiguous. Germline assignment: CDR1 DFQATT and CDR2 SNEGSKA (reference sequence). V gave up 6 bases and J gave up 5 bases, with 11 bases separating them. The CDR3 totals 12 residues.

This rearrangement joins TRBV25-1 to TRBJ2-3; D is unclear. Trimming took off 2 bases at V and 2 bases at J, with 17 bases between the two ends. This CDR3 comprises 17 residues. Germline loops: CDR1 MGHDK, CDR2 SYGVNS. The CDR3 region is CASSEQTQGPYTDTQYF. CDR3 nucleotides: TGTGCCAGCAGTGAACAAACACAAGGGCCTTACACAGATACGCAGTATTTT.

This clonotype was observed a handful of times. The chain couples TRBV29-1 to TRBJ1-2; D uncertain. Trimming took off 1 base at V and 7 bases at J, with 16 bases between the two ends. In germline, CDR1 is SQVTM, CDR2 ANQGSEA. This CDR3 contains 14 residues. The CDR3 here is CSVEADWGSGGYTF. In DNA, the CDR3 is TGCAGCGTTGAAGCCGACTGGGGTTCGGGTGGCTACACCTTC.

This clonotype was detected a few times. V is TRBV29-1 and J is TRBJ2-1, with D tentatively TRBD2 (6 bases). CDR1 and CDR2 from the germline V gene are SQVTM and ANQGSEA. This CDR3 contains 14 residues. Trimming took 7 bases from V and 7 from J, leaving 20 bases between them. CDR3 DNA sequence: TGCAGCGGGGGAGGCAGCCCATCTACAAATGAGCAGTTCTTC. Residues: CSGGGSPSTNEQFF.

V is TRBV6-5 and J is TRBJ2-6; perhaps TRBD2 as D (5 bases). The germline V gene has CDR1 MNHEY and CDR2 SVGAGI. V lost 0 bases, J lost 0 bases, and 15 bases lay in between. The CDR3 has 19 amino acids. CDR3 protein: CASSYSTPTILSGANVLTF. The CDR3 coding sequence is TGTGCCAGCAGTTACTCGACACCGACTATACTCTCTGGGGCCAACGTCCTGACTTTC.